This TCR beta chain comes out of a study of PD-1 blockade in classical Hodgkin lymphoma. Germline CDR1 and CDR2: MDHEN and SYDVKM. CDR3 length: 14 residues. The ends lost 5 bases at V and 9 bases at J; junction bases unmatched: 6. Sample time point: newly diagnosed, previously untreated cHL patient sample. Generated by immunoSEQ multiplex PCR, the TCRdb table keeps only in-frame clones and is missing some. Of around 27,000 clones in the sample, roughly nine tenths were seen once. Sequenced: peripheral blood mononuclear cells (PBMCs). This chain connects TRBV28 to TRBJ2-1; TRBD1 matches at 11 bases. This clonotype was sampled from a human donor with classical Hodgkin lymphoma. CDR3 loop: CASSTGQGAGEQFF. The CDR3, as DNA: TGTGCCAGCAGTACTGGACAGGGGGCGGGTGAGCAGTTCTTC.